These 22 T cell receptor beta chains were all obtained from the same sample, sequenced in a study of chemoradiotherapy in HPV16-positive cancers (dated by TCRdb to the early 2020s). Library preparation used the immunoSEQ multiplex PCR assay. As stored in TCRdb, this immuneACCESS dataset retains in-frame rearrangements with V and J assigned. A fraction of the clones does not appear; measured against another copy, unresolved V genes explain less than half of the discrepancy, and the remainder lacks a known reason. Counted in this sample were about 20,000 clones; around nine tenths of them appeared once. About 17% of the sample lies in the top ten. The sequencing used blood, collected from a patient who underwent chemoradiotherapy. These receptor sequences come from a human donor with HPV-associated anogenital cancer.

The chain uses TRBV7-8 and TRBJ2-7; D unresolved. The CDR3 runs to 16 residues. The V end was cut by 6 bases, the J end by 3 bases, with 21 bases between. Germline loops: CDR1 SGHVS, CDR2 FQNEAQ. CDR3 region: CASSYSRLPKVYEQYF. The DNA of the CDR3 is TGTGCCAGCAGTTATTCGCGGCTGCCTAAGGTCTACGAGCAGTACTTC.

The chain links TRBV7-9 to TRBJ1-6; D perhaps matches TRBD1 (5 bases). CDR1 is SEHNR and CDR2 is FQNEAQ in the germline V gene (reference sequence). This CDR3 spans 17 amino acids. Trimming cost V 2 bases and J 2 bases, with 13 bases left between them. This CDR3 reads CASSLPGRGAYNSPLHF. CDR3 nucleotide sequence: TGTGCCAGCAGCTTACCGGGACGAGGCGCCTATAATTCACCCCTCCACTTT. The variable domain in full, completed from reference TRBV7-9 and TRBJ1-6, reads DTGVSQNPRHKITKRGQNVTFRCDPISEHNRLYWYRQTLGQGPEFLTYFQNEAQLEKSRLLSDRFSAERPKGSFSTLEIQRTEQGDSAMYLCASSLPGRGAYNSPLHFGNGTRLTVT.

The V gene is TRBV11-3, the J gene TRBJ2-4; no clear D gene. The CDR3 consists of 13 residues. Germline CDR1 and CDR2: SGHNT and YENEEA. V lost 3 bases, J lost 8 bases, and 11 bases lay in between. The DNA of the CDR3 is TGTGCCAGCAGCTTTGGAGTGGACGACATTCAGTACTTC. This encodes CASSFGVDDIQYF.

This clone was recorded only once. The chain recombines TRBV7-9 with TRBJ1-4, with D perhaps TRBD1 (5 bases). The V gene's germline CDR1 is SEHNR and CDR2 FQNEAQ (reference sequence). The CDR3 extends over 17 amino acids. Between the trimmed V and J ends, which lost 3 bases and 12 bases, there was a span of 26 bases. This chain's CDR3 is CASSFTPVRGTIGELFF. CDR3 sequence (DNA): TGTGCCAGCAGCTTCACGCCGGTCCGGGGGACTATAGGAGAACTGTTTTTT.

This rearrangement joins TRBV5-1 to TRBJ2-2; 11 bases are shared with TRBD2. The CDR3 runs 15 residues. The trim removed 6 bases at V and 6 bases at J, leaving 7 bases unmatched. Looked up from germline, CDR1 is SGHRS and CDR2 is YFSETQ. As DNA, the CDR3 is TGCGCCAGCAATAGCGGGGGGGCCATGGCCGGGGAGCTGTTTTTT. It codes for CASNSGGAMAGELFF.

The chain has TRBV15 and TRBJ1-1; 7 bases are shared with TRBD1. The V gene's germline CDR1 is LNHNV and CDR2 YYDKDF (reference sequence). The CDR3 totals 15 residues. Trimming took 2 bases from V and 4 from J; bases not matched to a gene: 7. The CDR3 spells CATSRTTGTATEAFF. DNA for the CDR3: TGTGCCACCAGCAGAACTACCGGGACAGCCACTGAAGCTTTCTTT.

The chain links TRBV5-6 to TRBJ1-3; D not certain. The length of the CDR3 is 14 residues. Germline CDR1 and CDR2: SGHDT and YYEEEE. The V gene lost 1 base and the J gene lost 2 bases, with 7 bases spanning the gap. In nucleotides, the CDR3 is TGTGCCAGCAGCTTGTGGGGTACTGGAAACACCATATATTTT. It translates to CASSLWGTGNTIYF.

The chain couples TRBV5-4 to TRBJ2-7, with TRBD2 matching over 10 bases. V was pared by 0 bases and J by 2 bases, with 5 bases of the junction left unmatched. CDR1 and CDR2 (germline): SGHNT, YYREEE (reference sequence). The CDR3 extends over 16 amino acids. CDR3 region: CASSLVLAGGTYEQYF. CDR3 nucleotides: TGTGCCAGCAGCTTGGTGTTAGCGGGAGGTACCTACGAGCAGTACTTC.

The chain joins TRBV2 to TRBJ2-1, with TRBD2 matching over 8 bases. With V trimmed by 5 bases and J by 14 bases, 11 bases remained unmatched. The germline V gene has CDR1 SNHLY and CDR2 FYNNEI. The CDR3 spans 13 residues. Here the CDR3 reads CASSTPSGTRKFF. The CDR3 DNA reads as TGTGCCAGCAGTACCCCCTCCGGGACTAGAAAGTTCTTC.

This chain connects TRBV4-1 to TRBJ2-1, with 9 bases matching TRBD2. CDR1 is MGHRA and CDR2 is YSYEKL in the germline V gene. The CDR3 length is 15 residues. The V and J ends lost 4 bases and 7 bases, in that order; junction bases with no gene match: 8. Written as DNA, the CDR3 is TGCGCCAGCAGCCGAGTAGCGGGAGCGGGTAATGAGCAGTTCTTC. This encodes CASSRVAGAGNEQFF.

This chain links TRBV2 with TRBJ2-5; TRBD2 agrees at 15 bases. The CDR3 sequence is 17 residues long. Trimming at V came to 6 bases and at J to 7 bases, leaving 12 bases not matched to a gene. Germline lookup yields CDR1 SNHLY and CDR2 FYNNEI. The CDR3 is CASSTGLAGGKAWTQYF. The CDR3 coding sequence is TGTGCCAGCAGCACGGGACTAGCGGGGGGAAAGGCATGGACCCAGTACTTC.

V and J are TRBV5-6 and TRBJ2-7; D remains ambiguous. The CDR3 length is 16 residues. V lost 4 bases, J lost 1 base, and 18 bases lay in between. Germline V lookup: CDR1 SGHDT, CDR2 YYEEEE. The CDR3 spells CASSISGIGRSYEQYF. The DNA of the CDR3 is TGTGCCAGCAGCATCTCCGGAATCGGAAGGTCCTACGAGCAGTACTTC. Variable domain in full (rest from reference TRBV5-6 and TRBJ2-7): DAGVTQSPTHLIKTRGQQVTLRCSPKSGHDTVSWYQQALGQGPQFIFQYYEEEERQRGNFPDRFSGHQFPNYSSELNVNALLLGDSALYLCASSISGIGRSYEQYFGPGTRLTVT.

The J gene is TRBJ2-3, the V gene TRBV7-3; tentative D call: TRBD1 (5 bases). The germline gives CDR1 SGHTA, CDR2 FQGTGA. The CDR3 length is 15 residues. Trimming pared 1 base from V and 4 bases from J, leaving 12 bases between. The CDR3 is CASSLSVQGPDTQYF. DNA of the CDR3: TGTGCCAGCAGCTTAAGTGTTCAGGGTCCAGATACGCAGTATTTT.

The chain has TRBV18 and TRBJ2-1; D gene uncertain. This CDR3 comprises 13 residues. CDR1 is KGHSH, CDR2 LQKENI, per germline. Between the trimmed V and J ends, which lost 6 bases and 5 bases, there was a span of 11 bases. The DNA of the CDR3 is TGTGCCAGCTCGGAAAGACGGAACAATGAGCAGTTCTTC. Translated, it gives CASSERRNNEQFF.

The chain employs TRBV2 and TRBJ1-3; D not resolved. Germline V gene sequence: CDR1 SNHLY, CDR2 FYNNEI. The CDR3 length is 13 residues. V was pared by 3 bases and J by 4 bases, with 7 bases between. The CDR3 region has the DNA TGTGCCAGCAGTGACCCCCCGGGAAACACCATATATTTT. Translation gives CASSDPPGNTIYF.

V is TRBV19 and J is TRBJ2-7; no definite D call. CDR1 LNHDA and CDR2 SQIVND come from the germline V gene (reference sequence). The CDR3 length is 16 residues. With 4 bases removed from V and 2 bases from J, the gap between germline ends came to 18 bases. CDR3 DNA: TGTGCCAGTAGTACCTGGCAGCCGGGTCGCCCCTACGAGCAGTACTTC. Translated, it gives CASSTWQPGRPYEQYF.

The chain links TRBV6-5 to TRBJ1-1; the D is unclear. This CDR3 is built from 13 residues. From germline, CDR1 is MNHEY and CDR2 SVGAGI. Trimming took off 5 bases at V and 0 bases at J, with 7 bases between the two ends. The CDR3 DNA reads TGTGCCAGCAGTCACGGTATGAACACTGAAGCTTTCTTT. Its protein product is CASSHGMNTEAFF.

The chain carries TRBV4-1 and TRBJ1-1; D is unresolved. Germline V gives CDR1 MGHRA, CDR2 YSYEKL. V gave up 5 bases and J gave up 4 bases, with 14 bases separating them. The CDR3 length is 14 residues. The CDR3 region has the DNA TGCGCCAGCAGCATTCCTCATGAGGGCACTGAAGCTTTCTTT. Protein product: CASSIPHEGTEAFF.

This CDR3 reads CASSLAGGLNTGELFF. In DNA, the CDR3 is TGCGCCAGCAGCTTGGCTGGGGGCTTGAACACCGGGGAGCTGTTTTTT. V gene TRBV5-1 combines with J gene TRBJ2-2; weak D call: TRBD1 (6 bases). V was pared by 0 bases and J by 1 base, with 10 bases between. CDR1 is SGHRS, CDR2 YFSETQ, per germline. The CDR3 length is 16 residues.

This rearrangement joins TRBV10-2 to TRBJ2-7; 8 bases are shared with TRBD1. Losses at the gene ends were 4 bases for V and 6 bases for J; bases not matched to a gene: 5. This CDR3 has 13 amino acids. Germline values: CDR1 WSHSY, CDR2 SAAADI. The CDR3 DNA sequence: TGCGCCAGCAGTGCTTCACAGGGGGGCGAGCAGTACTTC. Amino acids: CASSASQGGEQYF.

The V call is TRBV4-2, the J call TRBJ2-1, with D possibly matching TRBD1 (6 bases). V lost 3 bases and J 2 bases, leaving 11 bases between the germline ends. This CDR3 has 15 residues. Looked up from germline, CDR1 is LGHNA and CDR2 is YNFKEQ. The CDR3 is CASSQPGAPYNEQFF. CDR3 DNA: TGTGCCAGCAGCCAGCCAGGGGCTCCCTACAATGAGCAGTTCTTC.

The chain recombines TRBV11-2 with TRBJ2-3; tentative D call: TRBD1 (7 bases). V lost 3 bases to trimming and J lost 6 bases, with 16 bases between them. Germline V gives CDR1 SGHAT, CDR2 FQNNGV. This CDR3 contains 15 residues. The CDR3 nucleotides are TGTGCCAGCAGCTTCGCCCCACAGGGGACTGATACGCAGTATTTT. Translation gives CASSFAPQGTDTQYF.